This T cell receptor (beta chain) comes out of a study of cytomegalovirus exposure and HLA in healthy donors. Study-wide background: A later analysis reported the same platform for the 110 or so validation repertoires and the 666 first-cohort repertoires.

Some clones are missing from TCRdb's copy, which holds only in-frame ones; the method was immunoSEQ multiplex PCR. The sample yields 250,000 to 350,000 clones, 87% seen once. A remark on this clone: Its specificity is unknown.

Points from the study as a whole: Reports described diagnosis of cytomegalovirus status by the classifier as highly specific and sensitive. The authors confirmed in vitro that three CMV-associated chains were specific for CMV antigens.

The sequence was obtained from a woman aged 25 to 45 in good health and CMV-seropositive. Sequencing was carried out using PBMCs.

CDR3 sequence: CAIHSGYEYNEQFF. As DNA, the CDR3 is TGTGCCATTCATAGCGGGTACGAGTACAATGAGCAGTTCTTC. The V gene is TRBV10-3, the J gene TRBJ2-1; 7 nucleotides line up with TRBD2. Trimming removed 9 bases from V and 4 bases from J; junction bases left unmatched: 9. Looked up from germline, CDR1 is ENHRY and CDR2 is SYGVKD. The CDR3 has 14 residues.